The rows below give T cell receptor beta chains drawn from one sample of a study of Ad26.COV2.S vaccination and SARS-CoV-2 variants. The table came from immunoSEQ multiplex PCR; TCRdb's copy has only in-frame clones and leaves some out. The sample lists fewer than 800,000 clones, 70% to 90% seen once, with 1.5% in the top ten. The sample here was peripheral blood, taken in a trial of Ad26.COV2.S vaccine versus placebo. These TCRs come from a person aged 18-60 years who received the Ad26.COV2.S COVID-19 vaccine or a placebo. Each CDR3 is given with its conserved first and last residue. Fields, in order: J gene, V gene, D gene, CDR3 DNA, CDR3 protein. A D gene is named only where the DNA matches it firmly.

TRBJ1-2 | TRBV15 | NA | TGTGCCACCAGCAGAGAAAAGGGGACTTATGGCTACACCTTC | CATSREKGTYGYTF
TRBJ1-5 | TRBV18 | TRBD1 | TGTGCCAGCTCACCACGACAGGGAACCGATCAGCCCCAGCATTTT | CASSPRQGTDQPQHF
TRBJ1-5 | TRBV2 | TRBD1 | TGTGCCAGCAGCGGACAGGGAAATCAGCCCCAGCATTTT | CASSGQGNQPQHF
TRBJ2-1 | TRBV5-1 | NA | TGCGCCAGCAGCTCTTACAATGAGCAGTTCTTC | CASSSYNEQFF
TRBJ2-5 | TRBV19 | NA | TGTGCCAGTAGTATGGGGATTAGAGAGACCCAGTACTTC | CASSMGIRETQYF
TRBJ2-5 | TRBV6-1 | NA | TGTGCCAGCAGTGAAGCAGAGGAGGGAGGAGCGACCCAGTACTTC | CASSEAEEGGATQYF
TRBJ1-5 | TRBV5-5 | NA | TGTGCCAGCAGCTTGCTATCCGCCCCAGGGAATCAGCCCCAGCATTTT | CASSLLSAPGNQPQHF
TRBJ2-2 | TRBV7-8 | NA | TGTGCCAGCAGCTTTACGAACACCGGGGAGCTGTTTTTT | CASSFTNTGELFF
TRBJ2-5 | TRBV10-1 | NA | TGCGCCAGCAGTGAGTTGCCGCAAGAGACCCAGTACTTC | CASSELPQETQYF
TRBJ2-2 | TRBV10-3 | NA | TGTGCCATCAACCACAGGGAGACCGGGGAGCTGTTTTTT | CAINHRETGELFF
TRBJ2-5 | TRBV14 | NA | TGTGCCAGCAGCCCCCTACTTAGCGTTGCACAAGAGACCCAGTACTTC | CASSPLLSVAQETQYF